The 5 T cell receptor beta chains below all came from one sample that was sequenced in a study of T cell repertoires in cytomegalovirus infection. Their cognate antigens are unknown. Via MiXCR, TCRdb re-called the reads, giving one row per CDR3 protein. The sample lists approximately 220,000 distinct CDR3 sequences, around two fifths seen once, with 59% in the top ten. The material was CD8+ T cells from cultured PBMCs, obtained from culture after CMV antigen stimulation. These receptors were taken from a human donor in good health (CMV status not recorded). Some clones in this sample may be carry-over from other donors' samples.

This clonotype was observed once. In this CDR3 the conserved last residue, phenylalanine or tryptophan, is missing, so a read error is likely. The V gene is TRBV12-5, the J gene TRBJ2-1; D is uncertain. V lost 0 bases to trimming and J lost 6 bases, with 0 bases between them. Germline CDR1 and CDR2: LGHNT and FRNRAP. The CDR3 runs 11 residues. The CDR3 region is CASGLVNEQFV. The CDR3 region has the DNA TGTGCTAGTGGTTTGGTCAATGAGCAGTTCGTC.

This clonotype was seen a single time. This chain joins TRBV11-2 and TRBJ1-1; 8 bases agree with TRBD1. CDR1 SGHAT and CDR2 FQNNGV come from the germline V gene. The junction had 15 bases not matched to a gene; V was cut back by 2 bases and J by 4 bases. This CDR3 spans 18 amino acids. The CDR3 nucleotides are TGTGCCAGCAGCTTATGGTTTGACAGGGGAGTTGATGTCACTGAAGCTTTCTTT. The encoded protein is CASSLWFDRGVDVTEAFF.

The chain recombines TRBV7-2 with TRBJ2-5; either TRBD1 or TRBD2 may supply D (6 bases each). CDR3 length: 15 residues. Trimming stripped 4 bases from V and 2 bases from J, with 14 bases between. The germline gives CDR1 SGHTA, CDR2 FQGNSA. The DNA for the CDR3 is TGTGCCAGCAGCTGGGGGGCGTTGGGTCAAGAGACCCAGTACTTC. This codes for CASSWGALGQETQYF.

The chain is built from TRBV13 and TRBJ1-6; TRBD1 might be the D (5 bases). This CDR3 region has 16 residues. Germline CDR1 and CDR2: PRHDT and FYEKMQ (reference sequence). Trimming pared 7 bases from V and 0 bases from J, leaving 13 bases between. CDR3 in amino acids: CASTLGASSYNSPLHF. CDR3 bases: TGTGCCAGCACCCTAGGGGCGAGCTCCTATAATTCACCCCTCCACTTT. Full variable domain (missing parts from reference TRBV13 and TRBJ1-6): AAGVIQSPRHLIKEKRETATLKCYPIPRHDTVYWYQQGPGQDPQFLISFYEKMQSDKGSIPDRFSAQQFSDYHSELNMSSLELGDSALYFCASTLGASSYNSPLHFGNGTRLTVT.

V usage is TRBV7-3 and J usage is TRBJ2-3; TRBD2 matches at 13 bases. The CDR3 loop spans 16 amino acids. V shed 2 bases, J shed 4 bases, and the junction held 3 bases outside the gene matches. Germline values: CDR1 SGHTA, CDR2 FQGTGA. CDR3 protein: CASSLDGLAGADTQYF. CDR3 DNA sequence: TGTGCCAGCAGCTTAGACGGACTAGCGGGAGCAGATACGCAGTATTTT.